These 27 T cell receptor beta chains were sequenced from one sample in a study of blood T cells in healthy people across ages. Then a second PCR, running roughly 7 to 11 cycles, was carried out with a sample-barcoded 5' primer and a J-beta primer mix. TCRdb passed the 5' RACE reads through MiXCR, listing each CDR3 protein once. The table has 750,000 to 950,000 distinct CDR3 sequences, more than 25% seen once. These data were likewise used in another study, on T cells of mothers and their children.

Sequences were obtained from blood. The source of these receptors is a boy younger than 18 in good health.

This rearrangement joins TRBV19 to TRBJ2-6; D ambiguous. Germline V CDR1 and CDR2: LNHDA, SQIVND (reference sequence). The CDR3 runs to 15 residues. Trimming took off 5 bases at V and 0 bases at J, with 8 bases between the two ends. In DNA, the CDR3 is TGTGCCAGTAGTGCCGTCACCTCTGGGGCCAACGTCCTGACTTTC. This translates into CASSAVTSGANVLTF.

CDR3 sequence: CASSLVRISSTDTQYF. For the CDR3, the DNA is TGTGCCAGCAGTTTAGTAAGGATTTCTAGCACAGATACGCAGTATTTT. V and J are TRBV12-3 or TRBV12-4 and TRBJ2-3; D gene unclear. The V and J ends lost 1 base and 0 bases respectively, with 11 bases between them. CDR3 length: 16 residues.

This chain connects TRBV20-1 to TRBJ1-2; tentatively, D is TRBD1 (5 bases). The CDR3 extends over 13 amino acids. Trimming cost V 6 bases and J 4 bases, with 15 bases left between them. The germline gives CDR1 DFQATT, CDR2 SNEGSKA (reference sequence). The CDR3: CSAREPTSYGYTF. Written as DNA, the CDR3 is TGCAGTGCCAGGGAACCCACTAGCTATGGCTACACCTTC.

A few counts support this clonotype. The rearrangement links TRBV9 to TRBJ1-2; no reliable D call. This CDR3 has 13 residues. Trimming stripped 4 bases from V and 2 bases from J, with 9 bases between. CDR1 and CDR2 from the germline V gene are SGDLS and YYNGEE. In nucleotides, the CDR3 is TGTGCCAGCAGCAACGCAGCCAACTATGGCTACACCTTC. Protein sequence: CASSNAANYGYTF.

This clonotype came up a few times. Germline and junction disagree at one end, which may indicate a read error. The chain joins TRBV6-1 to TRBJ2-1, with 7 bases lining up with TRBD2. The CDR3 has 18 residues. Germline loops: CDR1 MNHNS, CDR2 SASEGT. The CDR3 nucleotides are TGTGCCAGCAGCCCCCCCTCGGGGGGTCCTACCTCCTACAATGGGCAGTTCTTC. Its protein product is CASSPPSGGPTSYNGQFF.

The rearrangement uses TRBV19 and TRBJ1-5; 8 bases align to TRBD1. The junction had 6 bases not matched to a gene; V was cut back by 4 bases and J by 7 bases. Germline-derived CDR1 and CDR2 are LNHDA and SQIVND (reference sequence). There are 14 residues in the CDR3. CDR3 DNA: TGTGCCAGTAGTAGGACAGGGTGGGGACAGCCCCAGCATTTT. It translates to CASSRTGWGQPQHF.

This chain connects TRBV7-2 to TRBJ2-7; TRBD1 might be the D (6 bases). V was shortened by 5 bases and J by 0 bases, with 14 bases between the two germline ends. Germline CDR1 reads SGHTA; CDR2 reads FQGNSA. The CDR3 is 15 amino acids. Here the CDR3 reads CASSLTGFTSYEQYF. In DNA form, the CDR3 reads TGTGCCAGCAGCCTGACAGGCTTTACCTCCTACGAGCAGTACTTC.

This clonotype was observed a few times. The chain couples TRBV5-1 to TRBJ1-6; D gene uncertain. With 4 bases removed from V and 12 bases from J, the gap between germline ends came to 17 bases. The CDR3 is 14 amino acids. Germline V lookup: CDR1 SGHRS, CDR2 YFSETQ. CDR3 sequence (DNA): TGCGCCAGCAGCGATAGGACGGCTGTTGGACCCCTCCACTTT. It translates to CASSDRTAVGPLHF.

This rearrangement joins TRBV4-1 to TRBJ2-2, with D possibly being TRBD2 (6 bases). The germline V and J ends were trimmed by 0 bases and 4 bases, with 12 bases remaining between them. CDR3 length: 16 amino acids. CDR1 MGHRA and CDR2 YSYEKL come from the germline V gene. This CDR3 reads CASSQDPQGGTGELFF. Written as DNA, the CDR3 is TGCGCCAGCAGCCAAGATCCCCAGGGAGGCACCGGGGAGCTGTTTTTT.

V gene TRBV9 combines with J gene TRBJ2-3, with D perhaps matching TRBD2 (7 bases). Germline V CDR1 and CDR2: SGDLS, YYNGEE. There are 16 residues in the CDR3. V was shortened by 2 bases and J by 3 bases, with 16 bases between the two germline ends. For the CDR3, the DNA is TGTGCCAGCAGCGTTCGGATTGGGGGGGCTACAGATACGCAGTATTTT. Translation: CASSVRIGGATDTQYF.

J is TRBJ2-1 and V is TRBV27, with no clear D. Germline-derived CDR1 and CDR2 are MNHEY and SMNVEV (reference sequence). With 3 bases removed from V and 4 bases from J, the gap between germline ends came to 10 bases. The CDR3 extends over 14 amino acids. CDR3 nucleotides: TGTGCCAGCAGTTTTAGGCCACCATACAATGAGCAGTTCTTC. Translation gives CASSFRPPYNEQFF.

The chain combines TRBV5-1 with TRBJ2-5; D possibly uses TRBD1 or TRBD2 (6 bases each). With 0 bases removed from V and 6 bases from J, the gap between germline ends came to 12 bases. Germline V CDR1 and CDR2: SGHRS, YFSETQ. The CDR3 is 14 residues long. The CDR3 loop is CASSLEGGPQTQYF. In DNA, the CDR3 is TGCGCCAGCAGCTTGGAGGGGGGCCCACAGACCCAGTACTTC.

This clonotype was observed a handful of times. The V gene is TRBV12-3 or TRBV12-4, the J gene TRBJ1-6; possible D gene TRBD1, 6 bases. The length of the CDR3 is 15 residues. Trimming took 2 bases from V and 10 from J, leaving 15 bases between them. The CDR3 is CASSLNRGANSPLHF. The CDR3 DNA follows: TGTGCCAGCAGTTTAAATCGGGGGGCGAACTCACCCCTCCACTTT.

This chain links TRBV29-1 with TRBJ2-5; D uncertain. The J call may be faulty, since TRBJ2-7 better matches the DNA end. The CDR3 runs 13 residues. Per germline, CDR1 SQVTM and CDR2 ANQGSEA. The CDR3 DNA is TGCAGCGTTGCGGGCCGGAGCTCCTACGAGCAGTACTTC. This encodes CSVAGRSSYEQYF.

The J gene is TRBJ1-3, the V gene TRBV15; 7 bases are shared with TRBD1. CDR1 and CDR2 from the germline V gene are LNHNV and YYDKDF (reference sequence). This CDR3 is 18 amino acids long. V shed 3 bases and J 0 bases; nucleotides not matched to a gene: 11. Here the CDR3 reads CATSRARQGTHSGNTIYF. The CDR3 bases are TGTGCCACCAGCAGGGCCCGACAGGGTACCCACTCTGGAAACACCATATATTTT.

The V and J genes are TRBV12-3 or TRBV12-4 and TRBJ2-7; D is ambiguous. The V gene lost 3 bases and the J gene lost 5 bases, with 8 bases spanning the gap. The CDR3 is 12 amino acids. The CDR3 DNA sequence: TGTGCCAGCAGTTTCGGTTTTCACGAGCAGTACTTC. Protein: CASSFGFHEQYF.

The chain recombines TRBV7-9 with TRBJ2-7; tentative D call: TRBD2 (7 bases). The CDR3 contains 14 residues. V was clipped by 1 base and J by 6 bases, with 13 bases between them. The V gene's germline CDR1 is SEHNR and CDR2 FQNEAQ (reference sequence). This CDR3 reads CASSLEGGASEQYF. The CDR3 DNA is TGTGCCAGCAGCTTAGAGGGGGGGGCCTCCGAGCAGTACTTC.

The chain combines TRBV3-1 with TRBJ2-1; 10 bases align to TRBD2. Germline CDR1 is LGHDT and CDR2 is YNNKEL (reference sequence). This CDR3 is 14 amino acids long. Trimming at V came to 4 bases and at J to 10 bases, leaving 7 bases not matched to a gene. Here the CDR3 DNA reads TGTGCCAGCAGCCGAGCGGGGGGGCCGGGAGAGCAGTTCTTC. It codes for CASSRAGGPGEQFF.

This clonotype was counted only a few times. The CDR3 DNA is TGTGCCAGCAGTCCCCAACCGGGACTAGCGCAACGTGGGACTTACAATGAGCAGTTCTTC. Its protein product is CASSPQPGLAQRGTYNEQFF. The rearrangement joins TRBV6-1 to TRBJ2-1; 10 bases map to TRBD2. The CDR3 covers 20 residues. The V and J ends lost 5 bases and 4 bases, in that order; junction bases with no gene match: 20. Germline CDR1 and CDR2: MNHNS and SASEGT.

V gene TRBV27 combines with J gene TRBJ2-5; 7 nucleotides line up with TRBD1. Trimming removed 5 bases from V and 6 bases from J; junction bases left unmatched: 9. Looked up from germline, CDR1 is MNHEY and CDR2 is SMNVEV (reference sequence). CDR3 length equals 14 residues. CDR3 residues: CASSPSTGKQTQYF. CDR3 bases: TGTGCCAGCAGTCCATCGACAGGGAAACAGACCCAGTACTTC.

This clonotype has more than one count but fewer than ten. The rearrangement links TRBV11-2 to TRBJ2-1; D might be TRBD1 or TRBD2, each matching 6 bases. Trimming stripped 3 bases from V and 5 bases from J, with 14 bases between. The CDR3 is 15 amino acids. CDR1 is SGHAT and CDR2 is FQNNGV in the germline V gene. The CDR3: CASSFSRGQNNEQFF. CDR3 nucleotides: TGTGCCAGCAGCTTTAGCCGGGGGCAAAACAATGAGCAGTTCTTC.

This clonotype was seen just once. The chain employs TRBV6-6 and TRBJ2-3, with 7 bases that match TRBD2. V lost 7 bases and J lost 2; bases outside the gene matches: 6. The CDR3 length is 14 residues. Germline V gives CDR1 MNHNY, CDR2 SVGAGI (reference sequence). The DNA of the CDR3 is TGTGCCAGCACTAAAGCGGGGTTCACAGATACGCAGTATTTT. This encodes CASTKAGFTDTQYF.

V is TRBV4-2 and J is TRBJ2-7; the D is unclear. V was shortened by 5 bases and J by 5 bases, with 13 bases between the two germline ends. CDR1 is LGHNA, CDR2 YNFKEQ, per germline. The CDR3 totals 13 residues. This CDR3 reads CASSIQPADEQYF. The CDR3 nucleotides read TGTGCCAGCAGCATCCAGCCGGCTGACGAGCAGTACTTC.

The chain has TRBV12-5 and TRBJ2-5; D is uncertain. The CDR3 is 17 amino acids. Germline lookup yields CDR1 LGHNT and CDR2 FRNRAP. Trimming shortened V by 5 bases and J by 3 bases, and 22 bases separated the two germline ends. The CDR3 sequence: CASGPRPAVLPEETQYF. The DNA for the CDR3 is TGTGCTAGTGGTCCACGGCCGGCAGTCCTACCTGAAGAGACCCAGTACTTC.

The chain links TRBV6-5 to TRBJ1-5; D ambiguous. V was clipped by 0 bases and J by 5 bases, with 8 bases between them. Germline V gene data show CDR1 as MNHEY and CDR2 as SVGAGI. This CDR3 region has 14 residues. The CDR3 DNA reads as TGTGCCAGCAGTTACTCGAGCTTGTATCAGCCCCAGCATTTT. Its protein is CASSYSSLYQPQHF.

DNA for the CDR3: TGTGCCAGCAGTTATGCTTTGTCCTACGAGCAGTACTTC. Encoded protein: CASSYALSYEQYF. This chain connects TRBV11-3 to TRBJ2-5, with D unresolved. TRBJ2-7 matches the DNA end more closely, so the J call is doubtful. The germline V gene has CDR1 SGHNT and CDR2 YENEEA. The CDR3 is 13 residues long.

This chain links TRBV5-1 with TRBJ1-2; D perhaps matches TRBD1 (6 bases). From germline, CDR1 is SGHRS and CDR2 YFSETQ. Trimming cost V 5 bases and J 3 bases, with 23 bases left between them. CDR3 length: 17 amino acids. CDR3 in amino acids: CASRKLLTGPRDYGYTF. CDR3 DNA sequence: TGCGCCAGCAGGAAACTCTTGACAGGCCCTCGGGACTATGGCTACACCTTC.